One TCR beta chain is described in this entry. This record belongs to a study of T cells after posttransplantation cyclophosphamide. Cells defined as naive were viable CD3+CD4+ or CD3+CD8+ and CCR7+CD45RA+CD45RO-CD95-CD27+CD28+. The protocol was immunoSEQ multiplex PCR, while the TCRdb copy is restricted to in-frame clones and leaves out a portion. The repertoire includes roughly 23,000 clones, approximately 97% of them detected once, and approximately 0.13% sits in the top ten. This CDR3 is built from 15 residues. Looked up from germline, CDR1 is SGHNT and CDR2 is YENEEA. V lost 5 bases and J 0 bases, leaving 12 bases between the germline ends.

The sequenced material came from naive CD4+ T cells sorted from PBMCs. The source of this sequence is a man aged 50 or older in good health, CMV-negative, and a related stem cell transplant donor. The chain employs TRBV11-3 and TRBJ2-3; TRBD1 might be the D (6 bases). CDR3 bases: TGTGCCAGCAGCACCGGACAGAGTAGCACAGATACGCAGTATTTT. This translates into CASSTGQSSTDTQYF.